The 5 T cell receptor beta chains presented below share a single source sample, sequenced in a study of regulatory T cells in long-lasting Graves disease. Regarding time point: newly diagnosed GD, antithyroid drugs for less than 3 months. With RNA extracted from PBMCs as input, the TCR library was made. Arm-PCR of CDR3 regions and iRepertoire HTBI primers were the basis on which TCR beta libraries were built. TCRdb passed the multiplex PCR reads through MiXCR, listing each CDR3 protein once. In the table there are about 540,000 distinct CDR3 sequences, around an eighth of which are singletons. A further study also used this sample, focusing on T cells in Graves' hyperthyroidism and ophthalmopathy.

Here the sequenced sample was peripheral blood mononuclear cells (PBMCs), taken at new diagnosis, from a patient treated with antithyroid drugs. These receptor sequences come from a man younger than 45 with Graves disease.

This clonotype was observed at least ten times. The chain joins TRBV25-1 to TRBJ2-7, with a tentative D call TRBD1 (6 bases). The germline gives CDR1 MGHDK, CDR2 SYGVNS. Trimming shortened V by 3 bases and J by 3 bases, and 12 bases separated the two germline ends. This CDR3 has 14 residues. Here the CDR3 reads CASSDRGTGYEQYF. CDR3 sequence (DNA): TGTGCCAGCAGTGATAGGGGGACGGGCTACGAGCAGTACTTC.

This clonotype occurred many times. The chain couples TRBV6-1 to TRBJ1-5; maybe TRBD1 (5 bases). Germline V gives CDR1 MNHNS, CDR2 SASEGT. The CDR3 length is 13 residues. V dropped 6 bases and J dropped 4 bases, with 10 bases sitting between them. As DNA, the CDR3 is TGTGCCAGCAGGTCACAGGTTAATCAGCCCCAGCATTTT. This sequence encodes CASRSQVNQPQHF.

The gene calls are TRBV6-1 and TRBJ2-3; D is perhaps TRBD2 (6 bases). This CDR3 is built from 17 residues. Trimming pared 6 bases from V and 2 bases from J, leaving 21 bases between. Germline V gene lookup returns CDR1 MNHNS and CDR2 SASEGT. The CDR3 bases are TGTGCCAGCAGACCCCCCCGGGGGACCTTCTACACAGATACGCAGTATTTT. Translating gives CASRPPRGTFYTDTQYF.

The sample holds a few counts of this clonotype. The chain links TRBV7-9 to TRBJ2-3, with 7 bases matching TRBD2. Matching the DNA end better, TRBJ2-5 makes the J call doubtful. The CDR3 has 14 residues. The germline CDR1 and CDR2 sequences are SEHNR and FQNEAQ (reference sequence). Here the CDR3 reads CASSRVGGGPTQYF. As DNA, the CDR3 is TGTGCCAGCAGCCGCGTCGGGGGAGGGCCGACCCAGTACTTC.

This clonotype came up many times. The rearrangement uses TRBV5-1 and TRBJ2-1, with 9 bases fitting TRBD2. CDR3 length: 15 amino acids. The germline CDR1 and CDR2 sequences are SGHRS and YFSETQ. V trimming: 2 bases; J trimming: 5 bases; junction bases outside the gene matches: 5. CDR3 nucleotides: TGCGCCAGCAGCTTTAGCGGGAGTATCAACAATGAGCAGTTCTTC. It codes for CASSFSGSINNEQFF. Using reference TRBV5-1 and TRBJ2-1 for the parts outside the CDR3, the full variable domain is KAGVTQTPRYLIKTRGQQVTLSCSPISGHRSVSWYQQTPGQGLQFLFEYFSETQRNKGNFPGRFSGRQFSNSRSEMNVSTLELGDSALYLCASSFSGSINNEQFFGPGTRLTVL.